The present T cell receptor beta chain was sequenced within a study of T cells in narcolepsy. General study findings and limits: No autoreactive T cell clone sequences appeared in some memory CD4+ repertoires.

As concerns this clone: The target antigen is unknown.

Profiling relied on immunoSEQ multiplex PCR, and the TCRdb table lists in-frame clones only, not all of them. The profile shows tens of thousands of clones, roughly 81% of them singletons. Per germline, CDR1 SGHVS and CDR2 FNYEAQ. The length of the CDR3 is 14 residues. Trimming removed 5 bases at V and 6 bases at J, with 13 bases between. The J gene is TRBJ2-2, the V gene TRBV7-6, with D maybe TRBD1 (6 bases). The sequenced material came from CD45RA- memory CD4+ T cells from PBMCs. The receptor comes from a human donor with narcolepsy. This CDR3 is CASSLKPGAGELFF. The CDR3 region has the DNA TGTGCCAGCAGCCTAAAGCCAGGGGCCGGGGAGCTGTTTTTT.